This T cell receptor beta chain was profiled in a study of shared clonotypes between healthy human individuals. Study-wide background: Donors consisted of a couple of women and three men between 18 and 49.

This clone was seen a few times. Trimming left V 8 bases short and J 4 bases short, with 15 bases between. The CDR3 consists of 14 residues. Germline CDR1 LGHNT, CDR2 FRNRAP. Using immunoSEQ multiplex PCR, the repertoire was profiled, and TCRdb retains in-frame clones only, with some absent. The repertoire holds roughly 1 million clones, with 75% as singletons. The receptor was derived from a man aged 18 to 29 in good health. This chain uses TRBV12-5 with TRBJ1-5, with D perhaps matching TRBD1 (6 bases). The material sequenced was memory CD4+ T cells sorted from blood. Sample subset: CD45RA-negative fraction. The CDR3 DNA reads as TGTGCTAGTTCCCATGGGGGCCTAAATCAGCCCCAGCATTTT. The encoded protein is CASSHGGLNQPQHF. Looking up the rest from reference TRBV12-5 and TRBJ1-5 gives the full variable domain: DARVTQTPRHKVTEMGQEVTMRCQPILGHNTVFWYRQTMMQGLELLAYFRNRAPLDDSGMPKDRFSAEMPDATLATLKIQPSEPRDSAVYFCASSHGGLNQPQHFGDGTRLSIL.